These 9 T cell receptor beta chains originate from one sample sequenced in a study of T cells after yellow fever vaccination. TCRdb reprocessed the 5' RACE reads with MiXCR, giving one entry per CDR3 protein. The profile shows around 300,000 distinct CDR3 sequences, about 4% of them singletons. The input for sequencing was PBMCs, taken 5 days after the yellow fever booster vaccination. These receptors were taken from a young man who received the YFV17D yellow fever vaccine.

In this sample, this clonotype turned up many times. The gene calls are TRBV6-5 and TRBJ2-3; D might be TRBD2 (6 bases). V was cut by 7 bases and J by 4 bases, with 15 bases left in between. This CDR3 has 14 amino acids. Germline assignment: CDR1 MNHEY and CDR2 SVGAGI. The CDR3 DNA follows: TGTGCCAGCAATGCGGGGATGGGTCCAGATACGCAGTATTTT. Translated: CASNAGMGPDTQYF.

This clonotype was counted ten times or more. This rearrangement joins TRBV20-1 to TRBJ2-5, with D hard to call. This CDR3 is built from 12 residues. Germline V gene lookup returns CDR1 DFQATT and CDR2 SNEGSKA (reference sequence). Trimming pared 5 bases from V and 5 bases from J, leaving 12 bases between. The CDR3 loop reads CSAPTADETQYF. The CDR3 DNA reads TGCAGTGCTCCGACCGCTGACGAGACCCAGTACTTC.

The chain uses TRBV7-2 and TRBJ2-5; D is possibly TRBD1 (8 bases). The V end was cut by 4 bases, the J end by 4 bases, with 13 bases between. The CDR3 has 14 amino acids. The germline V gene encodes CDR1 SGHTA and CDR2 FQGNSA. The CDR3 DNA sequence: TGTGCCAGCAGCTATACAGGGGGGGCAGAGACCCAGTACTTC. Its translation: CASSYTGGAETQYF.

CDR3 DNA sequence: TGCAGCGTTGAGTCACAAGATAACTATGGCTACACCTTC. Its protein product is CSVESQDNYGYTF. This chain links TRBV29-1 with TRBJ1-2; D ambiguous. The V end lost 3 bases, the J end lost 1 base, and 9 bases lay between the germline ends. Germline-derived CDR1 and CDR2 are SQVTM and ANQGSEA. The CDR3 consists of 13 residues.

The chain is built from TRBV6-2 or TRBV6-3 and TRBJ1-4; TRBD1 might be the D (5 bases). CDR1 and CDR2 (germline): MNHEY, SVGEGT. The CDR3 loop spans 15 amino acids. V shed 6 bases and J shed 0 bases, with 11 bases lying between them. The CDR3 sequence: CASRGAGATNEKLFF. The CDR3 DNA reads TGTGCCAGCAGAGGGGCCGGTGCAACTAATGAAAAACTGTTTTTT.

This clonotype was observed many times. V and J are TRBV7-8 and TRBJ2-6; D ambiguous. This CDR3 region has 20 residues. Trimming took off 2 bases at V and 0 bases at J, with 20 bases between the two ends. The germline V gene encodes CDR1 SGHVS and CDR2 FQNEAQ. This CDR3 is CASSLTTRPGAYSGANVLTF. The CDR3 region has the DNA TGTGCCAGCAGCTTAACGACCCGCCCAGGCGCTTACTCTGGGGCCAACGTCCTGACTTTC.

This clonotype was detected only a few times. J is TRBJ1-5 and V is TRBV6-6; TRBD1 matches 7 bases. The length of the CDR3 is 15 residues. Trimming at V came to 2 bases and at J to 6 bases, leaving 7 bases not matched to a gene. Germline-derived CDR1 and CDR2 are MNHNY and SVGAGI (reference sequence). This CDR3 is CASSYLRGEAQPQHF. In nucleotides, the CDR3 is TGTGCCAGCAGTTACCTCAGGGGGGAAGCTCAGCCCCAGCATTTT.

The gene calls are TRBV3-1 and TRBJ1-1; no definite D call. Germline V gives CDR1 LGHDT, CDR2 YNNKEL (reference sequence). Trimming took off 1 base at V and 5 bases at J, with 8 bases between the two ends. This CDR3 has 13 amino acids. CDR3 sequence (DNA): TGTGCCAGCAGCCAAGTTGACGGAACTGAAGCTTTCTTT. It translates to CASSQVDGTEAFF.

The sample holds many counts of this clonotype. The chain joins TRBV7-2 to TRBJ2-3; D uncertain. The CDR3 extends over 12 amino acids. With 5 bases removed from V and 3 bases from J, the gap between germline ends came to 6 bases. Looked up from germline, CDR1 is SGHTA and CDR2 is FQGNSA. The CDR3 spells CASSPATDTQYF. The CDR3 DNA is TGTGCCAGCAGCCCGGCTACAGATACGCAGTATTTT.